The source of this T cell receptor (beta chain) is a study of blood T cells in healthy people across ages. The CDR3 length is 16 residues. V was pared by 6 bases and J by 2 bases, with 16 bases between. For the second PCR, which ran for about 6 to 12 cycles, a sample-barcoded 5' primer and a J-beta primer mix were used. TCRdb passed the 5' RACE reads through MiXCR, listing each CDR3 protein once. This table holds around 820,000 distinct CDR3 sequences, 20% to 25% found once. These sequences were also reported in another study, on T cells of mothers and their children. This second report adds: With unrelated pairs as the comparison, related mother-child pairs had a slightly higher overlap that was not significant.

The chain carries TRBV12-3 or TRBV12-4 and TRBJ2-2; D not resolved. This TCR derives from a boy aged 5-17 years in good health. Sequenced input: blood. The DNA for the CDR3 is TGTGCCAGCAGCCCCCGGGCCATCCGTAACACCGGGGAGCTGTTTTTT. This encodes CASSPRAIRNTGELFF.